A selection of T cell receptor beta chains follows, all from one sample in a study of CD8+CD57+ T cells in acquired aplastic anemia. One entry per CDR3 protein, called by TCRdb with MiXCR from the reads. The sample holds around 21,000 distinct CDR3 sequences, 40% seen once. The sample consisted of CD8+CD57+ T cells sorted from PBMCs. These receptors came from a human donor with aplastic anemia. Each CDR3 is given with its conserved first and last residue. A D gene is named only where the DNA matches it firmly. Some rows have no size entry. The others give once, few or many, or a class for an expanded clone.

j_call clone_size d_call v_call cdr3_nt cdr3_aa
TRBJ2-3 few - TRBV6-4 TGTGCCAGCAGTGCTAGCAGCACAGATACGCAGTATTTT CASSASSTDTQYF
TRBJ2-1 - - TRBV7-3 TGTGCCAGCAGCCTGAAAAGAAGCAGCAATGAGCAGTTCTTC CASSLKRSSNEQFF
TRBJ2-7 - TRBD2 TRBV10-3 TGTGCCATCGGGCGGGAGGGGGTCGAGCAGTACTTC CAIGREGVEQYF
TRBJ2-5 few - TRBV13 TGTGCCAGCAGCTTAGTACAGCAAGAGACCCAGTACTTC CASSLVQQETQYF
TRBJ1-5 - TRBD1 TRBV5-5 TGTGCCAGCAGCCCAAGTAAACAGGGGAATAGCAATCAGCCCCAGCATTTT CASSPSKQGNSNQPQHF
TRBJ2-5 few - TRBV4-1 TGCGCCAGCAGCCAAGACAGGGAGACCCAGTACTTC CASSQDRETQYF
TRBJ1-3 - - TRBV29-1 TGCAGCGCCCTAGACAGGACACACCATATATATTTT CSALDRTHHIYF
TRBJ2-6 few - TRBV6-5 TGTGCCAGCAGTTACTCTCGCGATGGGGCCAACGTCCTGACTTTC CASSYSRDGANVLTF
TRBJ1-1 - - TRBV19 TGTGCCAGTTACAAGGCGAACACTGAAGCTTTCTTT CASYKANTEAFF
TRBJ1-5 - - TRBV7-2 TGTGCCAGCAGCTTAGCGCGTTCAGCTTTCAATCAGCCCCAGCATTTT CASSLARSAFNQPQHF
TRBJ2-3 - TRBD1 TRBV2 TGTGCCGGCATGCCAGGGGGAGATACGCAGTATTTT CAGMPGGDTQYF
TRBJ2-7 many TRBD2 TRBV6-1 TGTGCCAGCAGTGGACGCGGGAGCTCCTACGAGCAGTACTTC CASSGRGSSYEQYF
TRBJ2-3 - - TRBV6-4 TGTGCCAACAGTGACTCAGGGGGCACAGATACGCAGTATTTT CANSDSGGTDTQYF
TRBJ2-1 few - TRBV20-1 TGCAGTGCTAGAGATAGGGACTTCAGCTCCTACAATGAGCAGTTCTTC CSARDRDFSSYNEQFF
TRBJ2-7 many - TRBV7-9 TGTGCCAGCAGCCATCGTGACAGAAACTACGAGCAGTACTTC CASSHRDRNYEQYF
TRBJ2-7 - TRBD1 TRBV4-1 TGCGCCAGCAGCCGAAACCCGGGACAGGAATCCTCCTACGAGCAGTACTTC CASSRNPGQESSYEQYF
TRBJ2-5 few TRBD2 TRBV7-9 TGTGCCAGCAGCTTAGCGGGCCTAGCGGAAGAGACCCAGTACTTC CASSLAGLAEETQYF
TRBJ2-7 once TRBD1 TRBV9 TGTGCCAGCAGCGACCGGGACAGGGGCTGCGAGCAGTACTTC CASSDRDRGCEQYF
TRBJ2-1 - - TRBV14 TGTGCCAGCAGCCCCCGGGAGAGCTCCTACAATGAGCAGTTCTTC CASSPRESSYNEQFF
TRBJ2-3 many TRBD2 TRBV2 TGTGCCAGCAGTTCCGGGACTAGGCGGCACATGCAGTATTTT CASSSGTRRHMQYF
TRBJ2-7 - - TRBV7-9 TGTGCCATCGGTCCCCCCCCGGAGCAGTACTTC CAIGPPPEQYF
TRBJ2-7 many TRBD1 TRBV7-8 TGTGCCAGCAGCGCCGGGACAGGACCCTACGAGCAGTACTTC CASSAGTGPYEQYF
TRBJ2-7 - TRBD2 TRBV7-3 TGTGCCAGCAGCTTTAGCGGGAGGGCCGGTGAGCAGTACTTC CASSFSGRAGEQYF
TRBJ2-5 - TRBD2 TRBV7-3 TGTGCCAGCGGCTCAGGACTAGCGGGAGGCGAGACCCAGTACTTC CASGSGLAGGETQYF
TRBJ2-6 - - TRBV6-4 TGTGCCAGCAGTGAGGGCGGGGGGGCCAACGTCCTGACTTTC CASSEGGGANVLTF
TRBJ2-5 - - TRBV20-1 TGCAGTGTTAGAGAGTTACTCAGGGCTCAAGAGACCCAGTACTTC CSVRELLRAQETQYF
TRBJ2-1 few TRBD2 TRBV7-9 TGTGCCAGCAGCCCTCTGTTAGCGGGAGATAACAATGAGCAGTTCTTC CASSPLLAGDNNEQFF
TRBJ2-2 - - TRBV19 TGTGCCAGCCTGCCGGCCACCTCGAACACCGGGGAGCTGTTTTTT CASLPATSNTGELFF
TRBJ1-5 - - TRBV7-8 TGTGCCAGCAGCTTAGGCTCCAGCTTCAATCAGCTCCAGCATTTT CASSLGSSFNQLQHF
TRBJ2-3 many - TRBV10-3 TGTGCCATCAGTGAGTCGTATAGCACAGATACGCAGTATTTT CAISESYSTDTQYF
TRBJ2-5 - - TRBV20-1 TGCAGTGCTAGAGATCCTGGGACCCAGTACTTC CSARDPGTQYF
TRBJ2-3 - - TRBV19 TGTGCCAGCCAGATCGGACTGGGGACAGATACGCAGTATTTT CASQIGLGTDTQYF
TRBJ2-3 - - TRBV28 TGTGCCAGCAATCGGCAGGGCATCTCGGATACGCAGTATTTT CASNRQGISDTQYF
TRBJ2-5 - TRBD1 TRBV5-1 TGCGCCAGCAGCTTGCGTCCCGGGACAGGGATGGAGACCCAGTACTTC CASSLRPGTGMETQYF
TRBJ2-2 - TRBD1 TRBV11-3 TGTGCCAGCAGCGCGACAGGGCCCGGGGAGCTGTTTTTT CASSATGPGELFF
TRBJ1-5 few TRBD1 TRBV7-9 TGTGCCAGCAGCTTAGACAGGGGCGACAATCAGCCCCAGCATTTT CASSLDRGDNQPQHF
TRBJ2-3 - - TRBV4-1 TGCGCCAGCAGCCGCGAGGAGGCAGATACGCAGTATTTT CASSREEADTQYF
TRBJ2-3 - - TRBV12-3/TRBV12-4 TGTGCCAGCAGTTCTCATTTTCCAGCTACTAGCACAGATACGCAGTATTTT CASSSHFPATSTDTQYF
TRBJ1-4 - - TRBV10-2 TGCGCCAGCTCCTTCGTCGGGAATACCGAAAAACTGTTTTTT CASSFVGNTEKLFF
TRBJ2-7 medium-sized - TRBV20-1 TGCAGTGCTAGAGATGGCGGGACAGCCTCCTACGAGCAGTACTTC CSARDGGTASYEQYF
TRBJ1-5 - - TRBV6-6 TGTGCCAGCACGCCTAGTGATAGCAATCAGCCCCAGCATTTT CASTPSDSNQPQHF
TRBJ2-2 - TRBD2 TRBV9 TGTGCCAGCAGCGCAAGACAATGGACTAGCGGGAGCGGGGAGCTGTTTTTT CASSARQWTSGSGELFF
TRBJ2-3 few - TRBV7-9 TGTGCCAGCGGAATAATGGGCGCGAATACGCAGTATTTT CASGIMGANTQYF
TRBJ2-1 - TRBD2 TRBV6-5 TGTGCCAGCAAGCGGGGGGGCCGAAATGAGCAGTTCTTC CASKRGGRNEQFF
TRBJ2-7 - - TRBV5-1 TGCGCCAGCAGCTTTGGACAGACCTACGAGCAGTACTTC CASSFGQTYEQYF
TRBJ2-3 few TRBD1 TRBV9 TGTGCCAGCAGGACAGGGGACGGGACAGATACGCAGTATTTT CASRTGDGTDTQYF
TRBJ1-4 - TRBD1 TRBV2 TGTGCCAGCAGTGTCCGACAGGGACTGTTTTTT CASSVRQGLFF
TRBJ2-1 few TRBD2 TRBV20-1 TGCAGTGCTAGAGGGGGGACTAGCGGTTACAATGAGCAGTTCTTC CSARGGTSGYNEQFF
TRBJ2-7 - - TRBV5-8 TGCGCCAGCAGCCAAGAGGGCGGGATAAACCACGAGCAGTACTTC CASSQEGGINHEQYF
TRBJ2-3 few - TRBV2 TGTGCCAGCAGTGGAGTGAGTGGGGACGGCACAGATACGCAGTATTTT CASSGVSGDGTDTQYF
TRBJ2-3 few - TRBV11-2 TGTGCCAGCAGGCGTACGGCAGATACGCAGTATTTT CASRRTADTQYF
TRBJ2-7 - - TRBV29-1 TGCACCCTCCTGTCCGGGAATAGGACCCTCTACGAGCAGTACTTC CTLLSGNRTLYEQYF
TRBJ1-6 - - TRBV6-4 TGTGCCAGCAGTTACCAAGAGAATTCACCCCTCCACTTT CASSYQENSPLHF
TRBJ2-1 - TRBD1 TRBV2 TGTGCCAGCAGTGAATTCCGGGACAGTTACAATGAGCAGTTCTTC CASSEFRDSYNEQFF